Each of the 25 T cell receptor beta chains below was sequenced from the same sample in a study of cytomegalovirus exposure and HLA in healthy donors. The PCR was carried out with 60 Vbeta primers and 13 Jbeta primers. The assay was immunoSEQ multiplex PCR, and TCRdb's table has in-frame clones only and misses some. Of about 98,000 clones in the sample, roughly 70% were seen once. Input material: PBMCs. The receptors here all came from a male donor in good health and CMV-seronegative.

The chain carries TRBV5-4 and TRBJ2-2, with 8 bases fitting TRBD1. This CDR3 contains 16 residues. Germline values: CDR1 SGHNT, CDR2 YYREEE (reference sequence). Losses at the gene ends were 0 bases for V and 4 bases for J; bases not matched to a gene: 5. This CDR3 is CASSLGAGGITGELFF. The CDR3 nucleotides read TGTGCCAGCAGCTTGGGCGCAGGGGGCATCACCGGGGAGCTGTTTTTT.

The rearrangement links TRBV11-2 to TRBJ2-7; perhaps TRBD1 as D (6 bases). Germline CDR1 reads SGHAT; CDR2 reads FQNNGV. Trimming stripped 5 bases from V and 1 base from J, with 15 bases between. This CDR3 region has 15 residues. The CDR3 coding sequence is TGTGCCAGCAGCCCTCCTAGACAGGCTTCCTACGAGCAGTACTTC. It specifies CASSPPRQASYEQYF.

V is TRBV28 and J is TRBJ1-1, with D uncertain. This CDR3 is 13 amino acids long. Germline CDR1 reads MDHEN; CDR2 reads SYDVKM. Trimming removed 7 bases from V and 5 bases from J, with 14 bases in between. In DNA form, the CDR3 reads TGTGCCAGCACCGCAGTCTCGAATACTGAAGCTTTCTTT. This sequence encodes CASTAVSNTEAFF.

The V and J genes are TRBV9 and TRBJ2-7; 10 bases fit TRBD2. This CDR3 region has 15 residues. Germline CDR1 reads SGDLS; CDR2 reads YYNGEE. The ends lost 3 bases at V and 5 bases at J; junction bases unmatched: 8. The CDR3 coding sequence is TGTGCCAGCAGCGCACTGCCTAGCGGGAGTAACGAGCAGTACTTC. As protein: CASSALPSGSNEQYF. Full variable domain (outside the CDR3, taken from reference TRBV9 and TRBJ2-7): DSGVTQTPKHLITATGQRVTLRCSPRSGDLSVYWYQQSLDQGLQFLIQYYNGEERAKGNILERFSAQQFPDLHSELNLSSLELGDSALYFCASSALPSGSNEQYFGPGTRLTVT.

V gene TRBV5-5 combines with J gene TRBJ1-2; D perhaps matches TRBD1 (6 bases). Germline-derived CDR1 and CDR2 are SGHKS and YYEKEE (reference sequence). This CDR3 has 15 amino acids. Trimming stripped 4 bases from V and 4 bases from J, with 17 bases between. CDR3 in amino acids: CASSPQQGTSYGYTF. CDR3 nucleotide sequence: TGTGCCAGCAGCCCGCAACAGGGCACAAGCTATGGCTACACCTTC.

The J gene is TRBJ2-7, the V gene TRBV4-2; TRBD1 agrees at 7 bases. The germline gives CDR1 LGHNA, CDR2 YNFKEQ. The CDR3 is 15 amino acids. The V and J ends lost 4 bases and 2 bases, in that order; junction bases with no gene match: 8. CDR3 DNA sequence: TGTGCCAGCAGCCTTATGACCGACAGGGCCTACGAGCAGTACTTC. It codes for CASSLMTDRAYEQYF.

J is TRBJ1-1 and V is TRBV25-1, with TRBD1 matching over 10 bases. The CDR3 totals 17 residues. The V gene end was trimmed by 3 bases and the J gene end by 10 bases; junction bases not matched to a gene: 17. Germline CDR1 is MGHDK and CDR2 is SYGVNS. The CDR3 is CASSDWGGQGNKGGAFF. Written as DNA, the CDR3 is TGTGCCAGCAGTGACTGGGGGGGACAGGGGAATAAAGGGGGAGCTTTCTTT.

This CDR3 reads CASSLELWRDAFF. As DNA, the CDR3 is TGTGCCAGCAGCTTAGAACTCTGGCGGGATGCTTTCTTT. The chain joins TRBV11-2 to TRBJ1-1; D remains ambiguous. This CDR3 is 13 amino acids long. V was trimmed by 0 bases and J by 11 bases, leaving 13 bases between them. Germline V lookup: CDR1 SGHAT, CDR2 FQNNGV.

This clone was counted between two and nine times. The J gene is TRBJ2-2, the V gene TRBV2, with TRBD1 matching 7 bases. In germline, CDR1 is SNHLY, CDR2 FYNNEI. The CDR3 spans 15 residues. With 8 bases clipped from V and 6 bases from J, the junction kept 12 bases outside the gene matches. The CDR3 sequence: CASCPTGQGSGELFF. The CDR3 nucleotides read TGTGCCAGCTGTCCGACAGGGCAGGGCTCCGGGGAGCTGTTTTTT.

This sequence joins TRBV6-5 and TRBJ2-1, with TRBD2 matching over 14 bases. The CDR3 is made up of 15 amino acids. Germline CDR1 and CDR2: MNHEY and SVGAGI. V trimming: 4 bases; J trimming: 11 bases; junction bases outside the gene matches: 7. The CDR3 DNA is TGTGCCAGCAGTTCCGCCGGGACTAGCGGGAGAAAGCAGTTCTTC. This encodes CASSSAGTSGRKQFF.

CDR3 loop: CASVGRSAEAFF. CDR3 nucleotides: TGTGCCAGCGTAGGGAGGAGCGCTGAAGCTTTCTTT. The rearrangement links TRBV6-5 to TRBJ1-1; D is ambiguous. CDR3 size: 12 residues. Looked up from germline, CDR1 is MNHEY and CDR2 is SVGAGI. V was shortened by 8 bases and J by 6 bases, with 13 bases between the two germline ends.

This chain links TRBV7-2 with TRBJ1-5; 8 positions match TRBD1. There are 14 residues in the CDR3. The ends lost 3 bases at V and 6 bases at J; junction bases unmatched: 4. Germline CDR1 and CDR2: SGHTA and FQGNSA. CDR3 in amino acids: CASSFPGGGQPQHF. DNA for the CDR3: TGTGCCAGCAGCTTCCCAGGGGGCGGTCAGCCCCAGCATTTT.

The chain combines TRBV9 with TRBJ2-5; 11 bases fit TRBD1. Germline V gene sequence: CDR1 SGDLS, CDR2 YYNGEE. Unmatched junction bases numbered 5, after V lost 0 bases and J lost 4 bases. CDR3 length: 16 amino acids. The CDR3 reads CASSVEDRGRGETQYF. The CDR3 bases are TGTGCCAGCAGCGTAGAGGACAGGGGGCGAGGAGAGACCCAGTACTTC.

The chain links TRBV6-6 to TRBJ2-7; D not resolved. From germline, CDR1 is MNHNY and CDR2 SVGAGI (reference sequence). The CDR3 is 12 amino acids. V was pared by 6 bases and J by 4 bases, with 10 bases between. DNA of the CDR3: TGTGCCAGCAGCCGACACTTATACGAGCAGTACTTC. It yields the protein CASSRHLYEQYF.

The DNA of the CDR3 is TGTGCCAGCAGTTACTACGGTGGGGCCTCCTACAATGAGCAGTTCTTC. This sequence encodes CASSYYGGASYNEQFF. The gene calls are TRBV6-5 and TRBJ2-1, with D tentatively TRBD1 (5 bases). Per germline, CDR1 MNHEY and CDR2 SVGAGI. This CDR3 has 16 residues. Between the trimmed V and J ends, which lost 1 base and 0 bases, there was a span of 10 bases.

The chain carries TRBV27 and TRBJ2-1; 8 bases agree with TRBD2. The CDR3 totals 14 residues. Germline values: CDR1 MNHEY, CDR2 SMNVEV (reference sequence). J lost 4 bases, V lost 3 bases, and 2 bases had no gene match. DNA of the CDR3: TGTGCCAGCAGTTTCGGGAGGGCTTACAATGAGCAGTTCTTC. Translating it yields CASSFGRAYNEQFF.

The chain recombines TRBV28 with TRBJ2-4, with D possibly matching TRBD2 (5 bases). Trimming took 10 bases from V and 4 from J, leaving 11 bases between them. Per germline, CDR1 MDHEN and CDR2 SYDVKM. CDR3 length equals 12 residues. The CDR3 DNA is TGTGCCATAGAAGCGGATAAAAACATTCAGTACTTC. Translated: CAIEADKNIQYF.

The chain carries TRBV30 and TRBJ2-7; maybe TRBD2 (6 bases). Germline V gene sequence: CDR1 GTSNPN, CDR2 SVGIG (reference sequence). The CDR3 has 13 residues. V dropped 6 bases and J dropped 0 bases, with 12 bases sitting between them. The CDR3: CACGADYSYEQYF. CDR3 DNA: TGTGCCTGTGGTGCGGACTACTCCTACGAGCAGTACTTC. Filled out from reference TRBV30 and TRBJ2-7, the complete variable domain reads SQTIHQWPATLVQPVGSPLSLECTVEGTSNPNLYWYRQAAGRGLQLLFYSVGIGQISSEVPQNLSASRPQDRQFILSSKKLLLSDSGFYLCACGADYSYEQYFGPGTRLTVT.

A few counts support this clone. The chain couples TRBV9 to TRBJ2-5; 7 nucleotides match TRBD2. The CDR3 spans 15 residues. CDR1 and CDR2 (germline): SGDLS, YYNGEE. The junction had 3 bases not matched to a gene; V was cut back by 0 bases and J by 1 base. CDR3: CASSVVASGQETQYF. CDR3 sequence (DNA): TGTGCCAGCAGCGTAGTGGCTAGCGGCCAAGAGACCCAGTACTTC.

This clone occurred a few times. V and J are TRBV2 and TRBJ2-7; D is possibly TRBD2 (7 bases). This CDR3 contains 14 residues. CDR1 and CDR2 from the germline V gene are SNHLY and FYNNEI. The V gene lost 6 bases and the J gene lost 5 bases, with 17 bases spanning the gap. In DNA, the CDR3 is TGTGCCAGCAGAACCCGGGGGGCTCTCCACGAGCAGTACTTC. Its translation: CASRTRGALHEQYF.

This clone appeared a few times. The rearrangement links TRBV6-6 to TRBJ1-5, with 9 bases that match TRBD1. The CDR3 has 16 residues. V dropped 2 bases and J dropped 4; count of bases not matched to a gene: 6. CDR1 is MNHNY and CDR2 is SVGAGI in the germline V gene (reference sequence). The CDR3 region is CASSYRGQGGNQPQHF. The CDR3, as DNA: TGTGCCAGCAGTTACCGGGGACAGGGAGGTAATCAGCCCCAGCATTTT.

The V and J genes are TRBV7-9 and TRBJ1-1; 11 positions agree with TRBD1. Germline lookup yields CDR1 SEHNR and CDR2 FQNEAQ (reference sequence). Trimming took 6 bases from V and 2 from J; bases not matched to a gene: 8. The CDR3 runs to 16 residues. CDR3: CASRPGQGAKNTEAFF. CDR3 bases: TGTGCCAGCAGACCCGGACAGGGGGCGAAAAACACTGAAGCTTTCTTT.

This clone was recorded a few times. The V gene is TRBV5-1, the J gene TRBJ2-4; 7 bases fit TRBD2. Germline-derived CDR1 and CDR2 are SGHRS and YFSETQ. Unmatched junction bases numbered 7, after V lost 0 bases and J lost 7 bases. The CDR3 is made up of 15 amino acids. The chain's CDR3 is CASSLAMGGTNIQYF. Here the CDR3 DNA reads TGCGCCAGCAGCTTGGCCATGGGAGGGACGAACATTCAGTACTTC.

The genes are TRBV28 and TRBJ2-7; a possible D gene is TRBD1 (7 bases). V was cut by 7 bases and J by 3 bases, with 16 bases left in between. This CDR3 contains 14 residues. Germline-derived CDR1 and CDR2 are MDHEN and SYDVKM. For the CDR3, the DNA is TGTGCCAGCAACCCTCAGGGGGGAATCTACGAGCAGTACTTC. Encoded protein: CASNPQGGIYEQYF.

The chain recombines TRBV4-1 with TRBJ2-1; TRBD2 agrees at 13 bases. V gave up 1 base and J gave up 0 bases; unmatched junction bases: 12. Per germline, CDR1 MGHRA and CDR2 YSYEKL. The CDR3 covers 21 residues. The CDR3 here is CASSQVPTSGRASGSYNEQFF. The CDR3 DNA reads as TGCGCCAGCAGCCAAGTACCCACTAGCGGGAGGGCCTCGGGCTCCTACAATGAGCAGTTCTTC.